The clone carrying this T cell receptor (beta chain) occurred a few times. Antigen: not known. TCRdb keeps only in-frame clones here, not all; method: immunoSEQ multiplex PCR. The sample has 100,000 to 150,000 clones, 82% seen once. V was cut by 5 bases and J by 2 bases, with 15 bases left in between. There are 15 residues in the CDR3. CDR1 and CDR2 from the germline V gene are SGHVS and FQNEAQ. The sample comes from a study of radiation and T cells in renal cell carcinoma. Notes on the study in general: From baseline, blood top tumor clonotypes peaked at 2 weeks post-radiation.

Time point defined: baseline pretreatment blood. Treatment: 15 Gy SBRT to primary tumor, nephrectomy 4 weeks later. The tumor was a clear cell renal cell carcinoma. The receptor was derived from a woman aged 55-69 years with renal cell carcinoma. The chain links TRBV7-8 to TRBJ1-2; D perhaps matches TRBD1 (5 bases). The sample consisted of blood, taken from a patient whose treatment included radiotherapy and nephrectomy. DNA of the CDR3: TGTGCCAGCAGCCCTTCGGACATCTGGAACTATGGCTACACCTTC. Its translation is CASSPSDIWNYGYTF.